The present T cell receptor (beta chain) was sequenced within a study of T cells after yellow fever vaccination. Germline-derived CDR1 and CDR2 are SGHTA and FQGTGA. Trimming at V came to 5 bases and at J to 9 bases, leaving 10 bases not matched to a gene. This CDR3 contains 15 residues. By 5'RACE template switching, TCR cDNA was produced, with a universal primer site and UMIs added in the process. Each CDR3 protein is one row after TCRdb ran MiXCR on the 5' RACE reads. The data hold hundreds of thousands of distinct CDR3 sequences, with 9% to 15% observed a single time. The chain has TRBV7-3 and TRBJ2-1; 10 nucleotides align to TRBD2. This clonotype was sampled from a man aged 25-45 years who received the YFV17D yellow fever vaccine. Sequenced material: PBMCs, taken on the day of the yellow fever booster vaccination. CDR3: CASSQTSGSGGEQFF. The CDR3 bases are TGTGCCAGCAGCCAGACTAGCGGGTCCGGGGGTGAGCAGTTCTTC.